This T cell receptor beta chain was identified during a study of memory CD4+ T cells and cytomegalovirus serostatus. Study as a whole: This sample comes from healthy Belgian adults, fewer than ten CMV seropositive, 24 seronegative.

Using immunoSEQ multiplex PCR, the repertoire was profiled, and TCRdb retains in-frame clones only, with some absent. The sample lists around 38,000 clones, around 80% occurring once. J lost 5 bases, V lost 6 bases, and 4 bases had no gene match. The CDR3 spans 13 residues. In germline, CDR1 is SGHAT, CDR2 FQDESV (reference sequence). The sort gate was single viable CD3+CD4+CD8-CD45RO+ cells for memory CD4+ T cells. Sequenced material: memory CD4+ T cells from blood. The rearrangement links TRBV11-1 to TRBJ2-1; 7 bases align to TRBD1. This receptor was taken from an adult in good health and CMV-seronegative. The CDR3 bases are TGTGCCAGCAGGACAGGGTTCAACAATGAGCAGTTCTTC. Protein sequence: CASRTGFNNEQFF.